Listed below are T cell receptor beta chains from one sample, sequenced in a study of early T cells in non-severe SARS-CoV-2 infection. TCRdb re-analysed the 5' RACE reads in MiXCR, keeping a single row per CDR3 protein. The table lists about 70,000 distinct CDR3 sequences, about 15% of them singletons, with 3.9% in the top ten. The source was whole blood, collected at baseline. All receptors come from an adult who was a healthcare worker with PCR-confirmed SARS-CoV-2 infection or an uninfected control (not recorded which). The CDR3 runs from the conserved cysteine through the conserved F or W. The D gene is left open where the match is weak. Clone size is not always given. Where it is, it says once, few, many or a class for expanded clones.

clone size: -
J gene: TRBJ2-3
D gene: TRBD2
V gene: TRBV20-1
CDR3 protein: CRVAGNTQYF
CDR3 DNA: TGCAGAGTAGCGGGGAATACGCAGTATTTT

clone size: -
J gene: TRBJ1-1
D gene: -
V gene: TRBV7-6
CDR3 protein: CASSLSTEMNTEAFF
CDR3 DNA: TGTGCCAGCAGCTTAAGTACGGAAATGAACACTGAAGCTTTCTTT

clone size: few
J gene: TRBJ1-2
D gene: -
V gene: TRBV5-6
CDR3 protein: CASHPVGNYGYTF
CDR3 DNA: TGTGCCAGCCACCCTGTAGGGAACTATGGCTACACCTTC

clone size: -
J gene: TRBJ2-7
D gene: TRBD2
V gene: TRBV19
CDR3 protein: CASRPRDYYEQYF
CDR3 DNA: TGTGCCAGTAGACCCCGGGACTACTACGAGCAGTACTTC

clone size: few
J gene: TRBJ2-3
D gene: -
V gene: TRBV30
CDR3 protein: CAWSVGLSDTQYF
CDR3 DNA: TGTGCCTGGAGTGTCGGCCTCTCGGATACGCAGTATTTT

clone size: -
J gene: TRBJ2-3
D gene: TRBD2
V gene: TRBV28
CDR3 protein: CASSPTSASTDTQYF
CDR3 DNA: TGTGCCAGCAGTCCGACTAGCGCGAGCACAGATACGCAGTATTTT

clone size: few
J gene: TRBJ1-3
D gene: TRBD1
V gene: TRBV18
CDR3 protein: CASSPRGLSGNTIYF
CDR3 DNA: TGTGCCAGCTCACCCAGGGGGCTATCAGGAAACACCATATATTTT

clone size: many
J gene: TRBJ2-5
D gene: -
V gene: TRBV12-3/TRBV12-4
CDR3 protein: CASSPRGETQYF
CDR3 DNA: TGTGCCAGCAGTCCCCGGGGGGAGACCCAGTACTTC

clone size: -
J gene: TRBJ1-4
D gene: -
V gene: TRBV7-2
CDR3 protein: CASSLGGGYNEKLFF
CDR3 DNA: TGTGCCAGCAGCTTAGGCGGGGGTTATAATGAAAAACTGTTTTTT

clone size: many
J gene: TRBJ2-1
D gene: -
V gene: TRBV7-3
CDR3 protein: CASSSQGSGYNEQFF
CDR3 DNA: TGTGCCAGCAGCTCGCAGGGATCGGGATACAATGAGCAGTTCTTC

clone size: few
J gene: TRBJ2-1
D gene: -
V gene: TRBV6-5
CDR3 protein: CASSLDSFDNEQFF
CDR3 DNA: TGTGCCAGCAGTCTAGACTCGTTCGACAATGAGCAGTTCTTC

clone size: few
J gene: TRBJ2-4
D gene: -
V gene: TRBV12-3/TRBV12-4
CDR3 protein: CASSFPGNLAKNIQYF
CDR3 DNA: TGTGCCAGCAGTTTCCCAGGGAACCTAGCCAAAAACATTCAGTACTTC

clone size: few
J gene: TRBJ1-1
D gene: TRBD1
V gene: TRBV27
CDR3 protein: CASRLRGGRVTNTEAFF
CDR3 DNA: TGTGCCAGCAGGTTGCGAGGGGGCAGGGTTACGAACACTGAAGCTTTCTTT

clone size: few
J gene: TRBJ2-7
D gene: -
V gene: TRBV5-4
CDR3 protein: CASSPARSYEQYF
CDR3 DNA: TGTGCCAGCAGCCCTGCACGGTCCTACGAGCAGTACTTC

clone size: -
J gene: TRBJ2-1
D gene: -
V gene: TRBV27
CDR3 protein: CASSPQDRPYNEQFF
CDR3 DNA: TGTGCCAGCAGTCCCCAGGACAGACCCTACAATGAGCAGTTCTTC

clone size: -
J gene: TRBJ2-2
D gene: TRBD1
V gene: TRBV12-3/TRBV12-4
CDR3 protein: CASTGQGSTGELFF
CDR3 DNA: TGTGCCAGCACTGGACAGGGTTCGACCGGGGAGCTGTTTTTT

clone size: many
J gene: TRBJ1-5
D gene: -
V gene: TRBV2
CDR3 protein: CASSEADRQPQHF
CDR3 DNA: TGTGCCAGCAGTGAAGCAGACCGACAGCCCCAGCATTTT

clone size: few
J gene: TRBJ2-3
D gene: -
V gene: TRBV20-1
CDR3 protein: CSARDPVTDTQYF
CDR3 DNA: TGCAGTGCTAGAGACCCCGTCACAGATACGCAGTATTTT

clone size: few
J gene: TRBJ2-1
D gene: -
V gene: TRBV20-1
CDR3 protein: CSASPSTYNEQFF
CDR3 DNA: TGCAGTGCTAGCCCTAGCACCTACAATGAGCAGTTCTTC

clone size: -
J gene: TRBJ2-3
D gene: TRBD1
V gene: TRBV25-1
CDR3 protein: CASSGRGLNTDTQYF
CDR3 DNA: TGTGCCAGCAGTGGCAGGGGGCTGAACACAGATACGCAGTATTTT

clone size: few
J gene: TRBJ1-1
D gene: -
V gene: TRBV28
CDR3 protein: CASSLVAGNTEAFF
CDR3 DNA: TGTGCCAGCAGTCTTGTGGCAGGGAACACTGAAGCTTTCTTT

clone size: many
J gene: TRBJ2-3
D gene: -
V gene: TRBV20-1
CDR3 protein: CSARWSTDTQYF
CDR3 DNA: TGCAGTGCTAGATGGAGCACAGATACGCAGTATTTT

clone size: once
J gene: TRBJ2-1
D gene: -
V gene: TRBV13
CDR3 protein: CASSLAGATYNEQFF
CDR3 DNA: TGTGCCAGCAGCTTAGCGGGGGCAACCTACAATGAGCAGTTCTTC

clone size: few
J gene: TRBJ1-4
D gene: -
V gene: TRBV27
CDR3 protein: CASKRGNEKLFF
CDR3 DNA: TGTGCCAGCAAACGGGGGAATGAAAAACTGTTTTTT

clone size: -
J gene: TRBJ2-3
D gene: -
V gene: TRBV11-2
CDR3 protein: CASSRGGRGTDTQYF
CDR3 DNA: TGTGCCAGCAGCCGGGGTGGGAGAGGGACAGATACGCAGTATTTT

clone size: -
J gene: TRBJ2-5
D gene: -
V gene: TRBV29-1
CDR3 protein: CSVSRQGGGETQYF
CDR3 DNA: TGCAGCGTCTCCCGACAGGGAGGGGGGGAGACCCAGTACTTC

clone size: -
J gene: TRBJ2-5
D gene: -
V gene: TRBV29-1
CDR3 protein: CSGGGETQYF
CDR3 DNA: TGCAGCGGGGGCGGTGAGACCCAGTACTTC

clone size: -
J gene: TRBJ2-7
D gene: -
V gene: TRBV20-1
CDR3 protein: CSSETINEQYF
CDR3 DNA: TGCAGTAGTGAAACGATAAACGAGCAGTACTTC

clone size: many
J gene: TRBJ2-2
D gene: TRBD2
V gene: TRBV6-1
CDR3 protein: CASSVGAGATGELFF
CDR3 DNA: TGTGCCAGCAGTGTGGGAGCGGGAGCCACCGGGGAGCTGTTTTTT

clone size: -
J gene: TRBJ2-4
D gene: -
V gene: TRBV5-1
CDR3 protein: CASSFEGFGSKNIQYF
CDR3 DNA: TGCGCCAGCAGCTTCGAGGGCTTTGGGTCCAAAAACATTCAGTACTTC

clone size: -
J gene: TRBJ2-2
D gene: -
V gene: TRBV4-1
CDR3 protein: CASSQVQGTGELFF
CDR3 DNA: TGCGCCAGCAGCCAAGTTCAGGGGACGGGGGAGCTGTTTTTT

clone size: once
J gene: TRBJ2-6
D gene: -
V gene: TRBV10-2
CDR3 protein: CASSEYGSGANVLTF
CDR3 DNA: TGCGCCAGCAGTGAATACGGCTCTGGGGCCAACGTCCTGACTTTC

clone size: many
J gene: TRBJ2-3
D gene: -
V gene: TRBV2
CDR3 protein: CASLSGAREIDTQYF
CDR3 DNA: TGTGCCAGCCTCTCAGGGGCGCGGGAGATCGATACGCAGTATTTT

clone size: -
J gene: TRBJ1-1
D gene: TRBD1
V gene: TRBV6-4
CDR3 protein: CASSGDRINTEAFF
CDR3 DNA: TGTGCCAGCAGTGGGGACAGAATAAACACTGAAGCTTTCTTT

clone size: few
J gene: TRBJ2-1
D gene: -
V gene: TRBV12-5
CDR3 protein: CASALTPTYNEQFF
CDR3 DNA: TGTGCTAGTGCCCTGACACCGACCTACAATGAGCAGTTCTTC

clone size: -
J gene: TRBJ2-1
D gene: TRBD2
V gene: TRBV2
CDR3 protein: CASSAPKREAISSYNEQFF
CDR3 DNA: TGTGCCAGCAGTGCCCCCAAGCGGGAGGCCATCAGCTCCTACAATGAGCAGTTCTTC

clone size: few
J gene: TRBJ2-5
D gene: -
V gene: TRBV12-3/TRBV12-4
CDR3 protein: CASSFRRETQYF
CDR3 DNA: TGTGCCAGCAGTTTCAGGCGCGAGACCCAGTACTTC

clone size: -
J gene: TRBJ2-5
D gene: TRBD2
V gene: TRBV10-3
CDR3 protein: CAISESSGREPQYF
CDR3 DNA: TGTGCCATCAGTGAGTCCTCTGGGAGGGAGCCCCAGTACTTC

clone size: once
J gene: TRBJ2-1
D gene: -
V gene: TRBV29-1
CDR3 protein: CSVALGPSSYNEQFF
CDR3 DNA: TGCAGTGTTGCCCTGGGACCGAGCTCCTACAATGAGCAGTTCTTC

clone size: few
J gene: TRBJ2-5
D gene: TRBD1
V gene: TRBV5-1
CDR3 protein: CASSLFGQDEETQYF
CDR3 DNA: TGCGCCAGCAGCTTGTTCGGACAGGACGAAGAGACCCAGTACTTC

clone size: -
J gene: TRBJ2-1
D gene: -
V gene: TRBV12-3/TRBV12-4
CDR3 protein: CASRGASGFNEQFF
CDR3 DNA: TGTGCCAGCAGGGGGGCTAGCGGTTTCAATGAGCAGTTCTTC

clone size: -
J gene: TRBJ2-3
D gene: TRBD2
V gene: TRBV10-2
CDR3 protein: CASSDPGTSVFLPQYF
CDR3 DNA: TGCGCCAGCAGTGATCCTGGGACTAGCGTTTTCCTTCCGCAGTATTTT

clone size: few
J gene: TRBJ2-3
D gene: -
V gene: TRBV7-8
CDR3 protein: CASSLARPDTQYF
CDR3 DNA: TGTGCCAGCAGCTTAGCGCGGCCAGATACGCAGTATTTT

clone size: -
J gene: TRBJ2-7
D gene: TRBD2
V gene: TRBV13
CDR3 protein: CASSRGLAGIEQYF
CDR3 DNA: TGTGCCAGCAGCCGCGGGCTAGCGGGAATCGAGCAGTACTTC

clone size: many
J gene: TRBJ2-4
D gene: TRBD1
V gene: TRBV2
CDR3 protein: CASMGGQVQILAKNIQYF
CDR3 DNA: TGTGCCAGCATGGGGGGACAGGTCCAAATCCTAGCCAAAAACATTCAGTACTTC

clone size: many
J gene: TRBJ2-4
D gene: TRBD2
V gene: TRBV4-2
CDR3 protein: CASSQEAGSGGDIQYF
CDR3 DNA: TGTGCCAGCAGCCAAGAAGCGGGAAGCGGGGGTGACATTCAGTACTTC

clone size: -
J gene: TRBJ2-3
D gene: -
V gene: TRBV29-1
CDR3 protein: CSDGHTTDTQYF
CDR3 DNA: TGCAGCGATGGACACACCACAGATACGCAGTATTTT

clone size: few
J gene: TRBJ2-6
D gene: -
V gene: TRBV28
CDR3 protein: CACQDRIYSGANVLTF
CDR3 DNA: TGTGCCTGCCAGGACAGAATTTACTCTGGGGCCAACGTCCTGACTTTC

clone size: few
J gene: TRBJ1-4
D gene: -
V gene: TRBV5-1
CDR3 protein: CASSSEPTNEKLFF
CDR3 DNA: TGCGCCAGCAGCTCTGAACCAACTAATGAAAAACTGTTTTTT

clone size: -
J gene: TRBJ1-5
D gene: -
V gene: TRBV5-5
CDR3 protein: CASSLGQLNQPQHF
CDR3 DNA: TGTGCCAGCAGCTTGGGACAACTCAATCAGCCCCAGCATTTT

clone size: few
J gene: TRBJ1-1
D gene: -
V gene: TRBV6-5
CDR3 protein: CASSPGGILRNTEAFF
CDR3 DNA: TGTGCCAGCAGTCCCGGGGGGATTTTGCGGAACACTGAAGCTTTCTTT